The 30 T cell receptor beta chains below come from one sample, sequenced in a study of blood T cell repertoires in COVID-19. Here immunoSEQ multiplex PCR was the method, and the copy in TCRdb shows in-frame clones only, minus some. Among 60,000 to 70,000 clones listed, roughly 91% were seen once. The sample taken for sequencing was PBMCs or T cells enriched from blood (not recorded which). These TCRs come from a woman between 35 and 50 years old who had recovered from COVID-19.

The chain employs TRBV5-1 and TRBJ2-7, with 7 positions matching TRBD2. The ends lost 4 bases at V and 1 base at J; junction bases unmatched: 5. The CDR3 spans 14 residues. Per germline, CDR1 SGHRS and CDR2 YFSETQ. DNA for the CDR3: TGCGCCAGCAGCCTCCGGACTAGTTCCTACGAGCAGTACTTC. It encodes CASSLRTSSYEQYF.

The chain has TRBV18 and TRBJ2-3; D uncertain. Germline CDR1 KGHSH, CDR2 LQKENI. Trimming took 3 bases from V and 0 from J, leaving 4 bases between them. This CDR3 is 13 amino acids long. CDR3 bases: TGTGCCAGCTCACCCCAAAGCACAGATACGCAGTATTTT. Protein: CASSPQSTDTQYF.

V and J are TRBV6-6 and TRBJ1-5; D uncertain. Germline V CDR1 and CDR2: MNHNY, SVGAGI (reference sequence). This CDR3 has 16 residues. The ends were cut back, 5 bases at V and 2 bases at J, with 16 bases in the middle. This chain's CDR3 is CASSHRGPAGNQPQHF. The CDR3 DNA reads TGTGCCAGCAGTCATCGAGGGCCAGCGGGCAATCAGCCCCAGCATTTT.

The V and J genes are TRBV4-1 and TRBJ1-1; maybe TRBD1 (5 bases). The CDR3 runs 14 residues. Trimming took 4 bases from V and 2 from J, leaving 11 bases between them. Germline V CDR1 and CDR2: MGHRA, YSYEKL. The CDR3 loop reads CASSLRDGNTEAFF. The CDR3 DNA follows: TGCGCCAGCAGCCTGCGGGACGGCAACACTGAAGCTTTCTTT.

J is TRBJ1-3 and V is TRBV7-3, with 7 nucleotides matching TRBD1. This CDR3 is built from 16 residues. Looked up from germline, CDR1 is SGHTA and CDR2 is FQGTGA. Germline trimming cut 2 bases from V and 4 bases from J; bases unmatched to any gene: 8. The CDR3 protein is CASSLYGTEVGNTIYF. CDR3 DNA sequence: TGTGCCAGCAGCTTATACGGGACAGAGGTCGGAAACACCATATATTTT.

The CDR3 coding sequence is TGTGCCAGCTCACCAGAGGGACAGACTAACTATGGCTACACCTTC. Amino acid sequence: CASSPEGQTNYGYTF. The chain links TRBV18 to TRBJ1-2, with 7 positions matching TRBD1. Per germline, CDR1 KGHSH and CDR2 LQKENI. The CDR3 sequence is 15 residues long. The V gene end was trimmed by 2 bases and the J gene end by 0 bases; junction bases not matched to a gene: 3.

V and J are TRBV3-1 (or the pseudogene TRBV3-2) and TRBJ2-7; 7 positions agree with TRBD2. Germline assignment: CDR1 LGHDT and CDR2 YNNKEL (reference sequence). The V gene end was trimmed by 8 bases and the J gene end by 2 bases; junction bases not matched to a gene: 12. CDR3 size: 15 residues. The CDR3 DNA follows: TGTGCCAGCGGGGGGGATGTAGGCTATACCTACGAGCAGTACTTC. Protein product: CASGGDVGYTYEQYF.

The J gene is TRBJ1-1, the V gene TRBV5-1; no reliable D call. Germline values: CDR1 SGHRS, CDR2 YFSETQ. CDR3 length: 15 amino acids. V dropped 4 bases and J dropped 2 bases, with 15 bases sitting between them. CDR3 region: CASSGTRSGNTEAFF. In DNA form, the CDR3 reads TGCGCCAGCAGCGGAACAAGGTCAGGAAACACTGAAGCTTTCTTT.

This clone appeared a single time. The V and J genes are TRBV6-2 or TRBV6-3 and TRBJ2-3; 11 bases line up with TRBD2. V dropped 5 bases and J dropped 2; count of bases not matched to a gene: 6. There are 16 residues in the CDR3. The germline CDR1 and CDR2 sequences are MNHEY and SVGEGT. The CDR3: CASSTLAGGATDTQYF. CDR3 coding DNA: TGTGCCAGCAGTACTCTAGCGGGGGGCGCCACAGATACGCAGTATTTT.

The CDR3 coding sequence is TGTGCCACCAGCAGTACAGGGATTGAGCAGTTCTTC. As protein: CATSSTGIEQFF. The chain uses TRBV15 and TRBJ2-1; D is possibly TRBD1 (6 bases). There are 12 residues in the CDR3. CDR1 is LNHNV and CDR2 is YYDKDF in the germline V gene (reference sequence). Trimming removed 3 bases from V and 9 bases from J, with 9 bases in between.

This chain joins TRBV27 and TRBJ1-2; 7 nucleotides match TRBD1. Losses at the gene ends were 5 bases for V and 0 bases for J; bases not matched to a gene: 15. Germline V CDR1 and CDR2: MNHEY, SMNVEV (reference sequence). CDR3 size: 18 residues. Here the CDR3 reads CASSPYQGTEKPNYGYTF. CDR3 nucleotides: TGTGCCAGCAGTCCCTATCAAGGGACAGAGAAGCCTAACTATGGCTACACCTTC.

The CDR3 DNA follows: TGCGCCAGCAGCTACGACAGGGCTGGGGTCACTGAAGCTTTCTTT. Translating gives CASSYDRAGVTEAFF. The chain uses TRBV5-1 and TRBJ1-1, with 7 positions matching TRBD1. V dropped 3 bases and J dropped 4; count of bases not matched to a gene: 9. Germline CDR1 reads SGHRS; CDR2 reads YFSETQ. CDR3 size: 15 residues.

As DNA, the CDR3 is TGTGCCAGCAGTCCGGCTGGGGGGGCGGCCTACAATGAGCAGTTCTTC. Protein sequence: CASSPAGGAAYNEQFF. V usage is TRBV5-4 and J usage is TRBJ2-1; weak D call: TRBD2 (7 bases). V shed 5 bases and J shed 2 bases, with 17 bases lying between them. CDR1 is SGHNT, CDR2 YYREEE, per germline (reference sequence). The CDR3 totals 16 residues.

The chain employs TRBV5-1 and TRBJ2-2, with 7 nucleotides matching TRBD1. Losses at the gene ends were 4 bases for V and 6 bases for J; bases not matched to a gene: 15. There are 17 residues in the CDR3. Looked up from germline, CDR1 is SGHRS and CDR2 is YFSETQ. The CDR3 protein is CASSPAEGTVRSGELFF. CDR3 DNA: TGCGCCAGCAGCCCTGCTGAAGGGACAGTCCGCTCCGGGGAGCTGTTTTTT. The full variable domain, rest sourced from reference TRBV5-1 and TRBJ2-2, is KAGVTQTPRYLIKTRGQQVTLSCSPISGHRSVSWYQQTPGQGLQFLFEYFSETQRNKGNFPGRFSGRQFSNSRSEMNVSTLELGDSALYLCASSPAEGTVRSGELFFGEGSRLTVL.

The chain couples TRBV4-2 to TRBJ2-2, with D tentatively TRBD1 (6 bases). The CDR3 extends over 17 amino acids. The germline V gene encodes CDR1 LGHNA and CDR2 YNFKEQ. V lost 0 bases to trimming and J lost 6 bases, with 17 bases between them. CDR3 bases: TGTGCCAGCAGCCAAGACCTGGTCAGGGGAGCGGCCGGGGAGCTGTTTTTT. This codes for CASSQDLVRGAAGELFF.

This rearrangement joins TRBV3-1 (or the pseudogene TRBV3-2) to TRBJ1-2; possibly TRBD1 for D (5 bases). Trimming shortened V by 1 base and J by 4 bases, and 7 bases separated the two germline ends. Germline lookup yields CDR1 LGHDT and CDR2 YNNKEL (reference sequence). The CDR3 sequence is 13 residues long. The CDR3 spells CASSQVQAYGYTF. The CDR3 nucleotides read TGTGCCAGCAGCCAAGTACAGGCCTATGGCTACACCTTC.

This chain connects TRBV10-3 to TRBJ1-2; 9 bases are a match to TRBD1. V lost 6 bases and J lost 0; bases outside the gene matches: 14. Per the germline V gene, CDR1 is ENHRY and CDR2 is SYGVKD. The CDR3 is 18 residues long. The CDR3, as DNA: TGTGCCATCAGGCCCGGGACAGGGACAGATACAGCTAACTATGGCTACACCTTC. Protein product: CAIRPGTGTDTANYGYTF.

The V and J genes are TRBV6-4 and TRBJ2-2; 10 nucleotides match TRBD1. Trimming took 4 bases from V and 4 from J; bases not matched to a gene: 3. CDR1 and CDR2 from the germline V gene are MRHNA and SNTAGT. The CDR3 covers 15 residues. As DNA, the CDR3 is TGTGCCAGCAGTGGGGGACAGGGGTCCACCGGGGAGCTGTTTTTT. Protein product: CASSGGQGSTGELFF.

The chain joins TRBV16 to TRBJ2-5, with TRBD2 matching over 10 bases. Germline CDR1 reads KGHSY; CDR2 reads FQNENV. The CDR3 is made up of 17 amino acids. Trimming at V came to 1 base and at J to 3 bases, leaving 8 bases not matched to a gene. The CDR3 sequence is CASSQLDSGGPEETQYF. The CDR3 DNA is TGTGCCAGCAGCCAATTGGATAGCGGGGGGCCTGAAGAGACCCAGTACTTC.

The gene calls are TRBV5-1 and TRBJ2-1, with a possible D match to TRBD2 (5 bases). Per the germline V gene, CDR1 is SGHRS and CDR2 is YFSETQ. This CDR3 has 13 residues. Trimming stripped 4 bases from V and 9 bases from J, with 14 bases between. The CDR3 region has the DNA TGCGCCAGCAGCCAGCGGCCCGGCAGTGAGCAGTTCTTC. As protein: CASSQRPGSEQFF.

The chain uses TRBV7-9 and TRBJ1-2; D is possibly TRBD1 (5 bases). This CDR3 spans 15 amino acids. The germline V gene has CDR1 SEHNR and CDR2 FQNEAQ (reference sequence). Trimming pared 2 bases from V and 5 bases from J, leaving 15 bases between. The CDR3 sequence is CASSLMAGIEYGYTF. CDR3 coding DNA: TGTGCCAGCAGCTTAATGGCAGGGATCGAGTATGGCTACACCTTC.

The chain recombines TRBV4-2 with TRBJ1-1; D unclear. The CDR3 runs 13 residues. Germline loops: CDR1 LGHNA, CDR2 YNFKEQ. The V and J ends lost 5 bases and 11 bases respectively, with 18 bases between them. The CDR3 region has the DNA TGTGCCAGCAGCTACGAGCCCGGAAACGGGGCTTTCTTT. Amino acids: CASSYEPGNGAFF.

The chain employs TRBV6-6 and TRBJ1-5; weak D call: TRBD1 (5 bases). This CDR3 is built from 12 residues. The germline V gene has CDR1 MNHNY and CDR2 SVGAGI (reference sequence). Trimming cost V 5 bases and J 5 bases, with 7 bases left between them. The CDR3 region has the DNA TGTGCCAGCAGTGGGGGGGATCAGCCCCAGCATTTT. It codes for CASSGGDQPQHF.

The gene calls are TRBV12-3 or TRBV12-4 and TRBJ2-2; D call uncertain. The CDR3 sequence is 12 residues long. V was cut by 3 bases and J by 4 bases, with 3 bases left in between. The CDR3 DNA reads TGTGCCAGCAGTTTGGCCACCGGGGAGCTGTTTTTT. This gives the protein CASSLATGELFF.

CDR3 amino acids: CASSLGQNTGELFF. The CDR3 DNA is TGCGCCAGCAGCTTGGGACAGAACACCGGGGAGCTGTTTTTT. The chain carries TRBV5-1 and TRBJ2-2; no reliable D call. Germline loops: CDR1 SGHRS, CDR2 YFSETQ. The CDR3 totals 14 residues. V was shortened by 0 bases and J by 1 base, with 4 bases between the two germline ends. Full variable domain (missing parts from reference TRBV5-1 and TRBJ2-2): KAGVTQTPRYLIKTRGQQVTLSCSPISGHRSVSWYQQTPGQGLQFLFEYFSETQRNKGNFPGRFSGRQFSNSRSEMNVSTLELGDSALYLCASSLGQNTGELFFGEGSRLTVL.

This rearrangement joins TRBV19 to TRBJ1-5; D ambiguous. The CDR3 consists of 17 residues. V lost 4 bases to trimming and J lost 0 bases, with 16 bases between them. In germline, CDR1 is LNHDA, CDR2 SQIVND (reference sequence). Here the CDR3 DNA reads TGTGCCAGTAGTACCGGACTCATAGACGGTAGCAATCAGCCCCAGCATTTT. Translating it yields CASSTGLIDGSNQPQHF.

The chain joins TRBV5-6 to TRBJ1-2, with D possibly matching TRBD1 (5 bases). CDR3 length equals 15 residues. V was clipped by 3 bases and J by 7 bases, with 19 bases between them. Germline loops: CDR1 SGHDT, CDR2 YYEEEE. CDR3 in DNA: TGTGCCAGCAGCTCTCCGACGGGGGGTATCGGTGGCTACACCTTC. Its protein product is CASSSPTGGIGGYTF.

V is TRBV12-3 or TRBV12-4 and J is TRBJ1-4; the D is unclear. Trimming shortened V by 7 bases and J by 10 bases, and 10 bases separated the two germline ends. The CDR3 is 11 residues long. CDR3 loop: CASTYSGKLFF. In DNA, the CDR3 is TGTGCCAGCACCTACTCCGGAAAACTGTTTTTT.

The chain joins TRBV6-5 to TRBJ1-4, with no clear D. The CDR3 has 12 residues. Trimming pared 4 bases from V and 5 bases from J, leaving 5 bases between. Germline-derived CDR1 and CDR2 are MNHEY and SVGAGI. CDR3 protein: CASSSGNEKLFF. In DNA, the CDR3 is TGTGCCAGCAGTTCTGGCAATGAAAAACTGTTTTTT.

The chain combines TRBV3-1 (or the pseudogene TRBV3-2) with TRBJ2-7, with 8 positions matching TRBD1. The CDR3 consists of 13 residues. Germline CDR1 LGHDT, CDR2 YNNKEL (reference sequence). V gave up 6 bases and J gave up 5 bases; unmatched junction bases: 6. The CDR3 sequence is CASRKQGVDEQYF. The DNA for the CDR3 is TGTGCCAGCAGGAAACAGGGGGTCGACGAGCAGTACTTC.